The 9 T cell receptor beta chains reported below all come from one sample, sequenced in a study of cytomegalovirus exposure and HLA in healthy donors. This PCR relied on a set of 60 Vbeta primers and 13 Jbeta primers. Sequenced by immunoSEQ multiplex PCR; TCRdb stores in-frame clones only, minus some. The sample contains 90,000 to 120,000 clones, roughly 82% of which appear only once. The sequenced material came from PBMCs. All receptors come from a male donor in good health and CMV-seronegative.

This chain connects TRBV6-4 to TRBJ2-3, with D possibly matching TRBD2 (6 bases). Germline CDR1 is MRHNA and CDR2 is SNTAGT. V lost 7 bases and J 1 base, leaving 18 bases between the germline ends. CDR3 length: 16 amino acids. CDR3 nucleotide sequence: TGTGCCAGCACCCGCGACGGGGGAGCGGGCACAGATACGCAGTATTTT. Its translation: CASTRDGGAGTDTQYF.

The chain carries TRBV7-2 and TRBJ1-1, with 12 bases matching TRBD1. CDR1 and CDR2 from the germline V gene are SGHTA and FQGNSA. Trimming cost V 1 base and J 11 bases; bases outside gene matches: 8. This CDR3 has 15 amino acids. CDR3 protein: CASSLDTGQGARAFF. The DNA of the CDR3 is TGTGCCAGCAGCTTAGATACGGGACAGGGGGCCCGGGCTTTCTTT.

J is TRBJ2-5 and V is TRBV19; 10 positions agree with TRBD1. The length of the CDR3 is 13 residues. The trim removed 6 bases at V and 4 bases at J, leaving 2 bases unmatched. The germline V gene encodes CDR1 LNHDA and CDR2 SQIVND (reference sequence). CDR3 nucleotides: TGTGCCAGTAGGGACAGGGGGTCAGAGACCCAGTACTTC. It yields the protein CASRDRGSETQYF.

The V gene is TRBV5-1, the J gene TRBJ2-6, with a possible D match to TRBD1 (5 bases). V gave up 3 bases and J gave up 1 base, with 8 bases separating them. CDR3 size: 15 residues. In germline, CDR1 is SGHRS, CDR2 YFSETQ. The CDR3 sequence: CASSSGNSGANVLTF. The CDR3 DNA sequence: TGCGCCAGCAGCTCAGGGAATTCTGGGGCCAACGTCCTGACTTTC.

This sequence joins TRBV27 and TRBJ1-5, with D possibly matching TRBD1 (5 bases). V was cut by 5 bases and J by 2 bases, with 22 bases left in between. Germline CDR1 MNHEY, CDR2 SMNVEV (reference sequence). CDR3 size: 18 residues. The CDR3 DNA reads TGTGCCAGCAGTAACGGACACCCCGCTTCGGGTGGCAATCAGCCCCAGCATTTT. Translating gives CASSNGHPASGGNQPQHF.

This clone was counted a single time. V and J are TRBV5-8 and TRBJ2-1, with 9 bases fitting TRBD2. This CDR3 spans 15 amino acids. The V and J ends lost 6 bases and 4 bases, in that order; junction bases with no gene match: 8. The germline V gene encodes CDR1 SGHTS and CDR2 YDEGEE. CDR3 bases: TGTGCCAGCACCCTGGGACTAGCAGATTACAATGAGCAGTTCTTC. This encodes CASTLGLADYNEQFF.

This rearrangement joins TRBV7-2 to TRBJ2-1; D might be TRBD1 (6 bases). The V end was cut by 5 bases, the J end by 9 bases, with 14 bases between. The CDR3 is made up of 13 amino acids. The germline V gene encodes CDR1 SGHTA and CDR2 FQGNSA. CDR3 sequence reads: CASSIQGTSEQFF. For the CDR3, the DNA is TGTGCCAGCAGCATTCAGGGGACAAGTGAGCAGTTCTTC.

The chain carries TRBV6-1 and TRBJ2-5, with a possible D match to TRBD2 (7 bases). The DNA end is a closer match to TRBJ2-7, so the J assignment may be wrong. The germline gives CDR1 MNHNS, CDR2 SASEGT. The CDR3 covers 14 residues. The CDR3 DNA reads TGTGCCAGCAAATTAACAGGGACTATACACGAGCAGTACTTC. Its translation: CASKLTGTIHEQYF.

The rearrangement links TRBV4-1 to TRBJ2-7, with 7 bases fitting TRBD1. Germline values: CDR1 MGHRA, CDR2 YSYEKL. CDR3 size: 16 residues. V shed 6 bases and J 3 bases; nucleotides not matched to a gene: 14. DNA of the CDR3: TGCGCCAGCAGTGCCGGGACAGAAAGGCAAAGCTACGAGCAGTACTTC. It encodes CASSAGTERQSYEQYF.